Below are 14 T cell receptor beta chains sequenced from a single sample in a study of cytomegalovirus exposure and HLA in healthy donors. The PCR used 60 Vbeta and 13 Jbeta primers. Method: immunoSEQ multiplex PCR; TCRdb's copy keeps in-frame clones and lacks some. The sample gives roughly 190,000 clones, about four fifths of which show up once; 2.9% is in the top ten. The sequenced material came from PBMCs. These receptors all come from a female donor in good health and CMV-seronegative.

This clone was detected once. The chain carries TRBV30 and TRBJ2-7, with D maybe TRBD1 (5 bases). From germline, CDR1 is GTSNPN and CDR2 SVGIG (reference sequence). Trimming removed 3 bases at V and 4 bases at J, with 16 bases between. The CDR3 sequence is 14 residues long. The DNA of the CDR3 is TGTGCCTGGAGCCGACAATCCAGGGCTTACGAGCAGTACTTC. This gives the protein CAWSRQSRAYEQYF. The full variable domain, rest sourced from reference TRBV30 and TRBJ2-7, is SQTIHQWPATLVQPVGSPLSLECTVEGTSNPNLYWYRQAAGRGLQLLFYSVGIGQISSEVPQNLSASRPQDRQFILSSKKLLLSDSGFYLCAWSRQSRAYEQYFGPGTRLTVT.

This clone was found once. This sequence joins TRBV6-1 and TRBJ2-7; no reliable D call. Germline CDR1 is MNHNS and CDR2 is SASEGT. V dropped 1 base and J dropped 6 bases, with 7 bases sitting between them. The CDR3 extends over 12 amino acids. For the CDR3, the DNA is TGTGCCAGCAGTGAAGTCCGTTCCGAGCAGTACTTC. Protein sequence: CASSEVRSEQYF.

The chain employs TRBV11-1 and TRBJ2-4; weak D call: TRBD2 (7 bases). The CDR3 is made up of 16 amino acids. Looked up from germline, CDR1 is SGHAT and CDR2 is FQDESV (reference sequence). V lost 0 bases and J 6 bases, leaving 15 bases between the germline ends. CDR3 sequence reads: CASSLAGGGPGNIQYF. The CDR3 DNA reads TGTGCCAGCAGCTTAGCGGGGGGGGGCCCCGGAAACATTCAGTACTTC.

The rearrangement links TRBV5-6 to TRBJ2-1, with 7 bases that match TRBD2. The CDR3 contains 16 residues. CDR1 and CDR2 from the germline V gene are SGHDT and YYEEEE. V shed 0 bases, J shed 4 bases, and the junction held 7 bases outside the gene matches. CDR3 nucleotides: TGTGCCAGCAGCTTGGAAGGCGGGAGTCAGTACAATGAGCAGTTCTTC. The encoded protein is CASSLEGGSQYNEQFF.

The rearrangement links TRBV25-1 to TRBJ2-5, with TRBD1 identical over 8 bases. This CDR3 has 16 residues. CDR1 and CDR2 (germline): MGHDK, SYGVNS. V lost 4 bases and J lost 1; bases outside the gene matches: 8. CDR3 sequence reads: CASSAPGTGVQETQYF. In DNA, the CDR3 is TGTGCCAGCAGTGCCCCCGGGACAGGTGTCCAAGAGACCCAGTACTTC.

V gene TRBV28 combines with J gene TRBJ2-2; D might be TRBD1 (6 bases). Germline V gene sequence: CDR1 MDHEN, CDR2 SYDVKM. Trimming took off 1 base at V and 6 bases at J, with 12 bases between the two ends. This CDR3 has 15 residues. CDR3 in amino acids: CASSLSTQGPGELFF. Written as DNA, the CDR3 is TGTGCCAGCAGTTTATCCACACAGGGCCCCGGGGAGCTGTTTTTT. Together with reference TRBV28 and TRBJ2-2, the CDR3 gives the full variable domain: DVKVTQSSRYLVKRTGEKVFLECVQDMDHENMFWYRQDPGLGLRLIYFSYDVKMKEKGDIPEGYSVSREKKERFSLILESASTNQTSMYLCASSLSTQGPGELFFGEGSRLTVL.

About this clone itself: Additional DNA sequences in this sample encode the identical CDR3. The V and J genes are TRBV2 and TRBJ1-1; TRBD1 aligns across 7 bases. Germline V gene sequence: CDR1 SNHLY, CDR2 FYNNEI. V gave up 5 bases and J gave up 4 bases; unmatched junction bases: 10. This CDR3 contains 15 residues. This CDR3 is CASSPYPTGTTEAFF. CDR3 sequence (DNA): TGTGCCAGCAGTCCTTACCCGACAGGGACCACTGAAGCTTTCTTT.

J is TRBJ2-4 and V is TRBV15, with D perhaps TRBD1 (6 bases). CDR3 length: 16 amino acids. Germline V lookup: CDR1 LNHNV, CDR2 YYDKDF (reference sequence). Trimming removed 3 bases at V and 3 bases at J, with 15 bases between. The CDR3 region is CATSSIGQSGKNIQYF. The CDR3 DNA reads as TGTGCCACCAGCAGCATTGGACAGTCGGGCAAAAACATTCAGTACTTC. The variable domain in full, completed from reference TRBV15 and TRBJ2-4, reads DAMVIQNPRYQVTQFGKPVTLSCSQTLNHNVMYWYQQKSSQAPKLLFHYYDKDFNNEADTPDNFQSRRPNTSFCFLDIRSPGLGDTAMYLCATSSIGQSGKNIQYFGAGTRLSVL.

This clone was recorded a few times. CDR3 DNA sequence: TGTGCCAGCAGGTCGGGAAAACTAGCGTACTACGAGCAGTACTTC. It encodes CASRSGKLAYYEQYF. The rearrangement uses TRBV28 and TRBJ2-7, with TRBD2 matching 7 bases. The CDR3 contains 15 residues. Per germline, CDR1 MDHEN and CDR2 SYDVKM. Trimming took 6 bases from V and 3 from J; bases not matched to a gene: 11.

This chain uses TRBV7-8 with TRBJ2-1; 9 bases line up with TRBD1. V shed 1 base, J shed 6 bases, and the junction held 4 bases outside the gene matches. This CDR3 region has 15 residues. In germline, CDR1 is SGHVS, CDR2 FQNEAQ. DNA for the CDR3: TGTGCCAGCAGCTTAGAGCCGGGACAGGGCAATGAGCAGTTCTTC. It translates to CASSLEPGQGNEQFF.

The gene calls are TRBV2 and TRBJ2-7; 7 bases match TRBD1. CDR3 length: 14 residues. From germline, CDR1 is SNHLY and CDR2 FYNNEI. With V trimmed by 2 bases and J by 2 bases, 3 bases remained unmatched. CDR3 protein: CASSENRGAYEQYF. CDR3 DNA: TGTGCCAGCAGTGAAAACAGGGGAGCCTACGAGCAGTACTTC.

The rearrangement links TRBV2 to TRBJ2-7, with a weak D call TRBD2 (6 bases). This CDR3 region has 13 residues. Germline V gene sequence: CDR1 SNHLY, CDR2 FYNNEI. The V gene lost 4 bases and the J gene lost 3 bases, with 10 bases spanning the gap. The CDR3 protein is CASSGASVYEQYF. The CDR3 DNA follows: TGTGCCAGCAGTGGTGCTAGCGTCTACGAGCAGTACTTC.

The chain has TRBV7-9 and TRBJ1-4; D is possibly TRBD1 (6 bases). The germline gives CDR1 SEHNR, CDR2 FQNEAQ (reference sequence). This CDR3 comprises 14 residues. With 5 bases removed from V and 8 bases from J, the gap between germline ends came to 15 bases. CDR3 loop: CASSQTGYSEKLFF. The CDR3 coding sequence is TGTGCCAGCAGCCAAACAGGGTATAGCGAAAAACTGTTTTTT.

This clone has more than one count but fewer than ten. This sequence joins TRBV9 and TRBJ2-7; 10 bases match TRBD2. This CDR3 contains 14 residues. CDR1 is SGDLS, CDR2 YYNGEE, per germline. Trimming took 0 bases from V and 12 from J; bases not matched to a gene: 9. CDR3 region: CASSVDLAGAPPYF. The CDR3 nucleotides read TGTGCCAGCAGCGTAGATCTAGCGGGGGCCCCGCCGTACTTC. Variable domain in full (rest from reference TRBV9 and TRBJ2-7): DSGVTQTPKHLITATGQRVTLRCSPRSGDLSVYWYQQSLDQGLQFLIQYYNGEERAKGNILERFSAQQFPDLHSELNLSSLELGDSALYFCASSVDLAGAPPYFGPGTRLTVT.